This is a list of T cell receptor beta chains from one sample in a study of blood T cell repertoires in COVID-19. Repertoires were generated with immunoSEQ multiplex PCR, while TCRdb's copy carries only in-frame clones and drops some. The sample consists of about 170,000 clones, more than 75% of them appearing once. The sequenced sample was peripheral blood. All receptors come from a woman aged 80 or older with COVID-19, enrolled during active disease. CDR3s include the opening cysteine and the closing phenylalanine or tryptophan. The order of the fields is D gene, CDR3 length, J gene, V gene, clone size, CDR3 protein, CDR3 DNA. D genes are given only for firm matches. For some rows the clone size is stated as once, few or many, or as a class when expanded; others skip it.

>-|14|TRBJ1-1|TRBV7-9|-
CASSLDRANTEAFF
TGTGCCAGCAGCTTAGACAGGGCGAACACTGAAGCTTTCTTT
>TRBD1|15|TRBJ1-1|TRBV10-3|-
CAISHRDRGFTEAFF
TGTGCCATATCACACCGGGACAGGGGCTTCACTGAAGCTTTCTTT
>-|13|TRBJ2-7|TRBV5-1|-
CASSPSGFHEQYF
TGCGCCAGCAGCCCTTCAGGGTTTCACGAGCAGTACTTC
>-|15|TRBJ1-4|TRBV6-5|-
CASSPPGGNGEKLFF
TGTGCCAGCAGTCCACCCGGGGGTAATGGTGAAAAACTGTTTTTT
>-|15|TRBJ2-2|TRBV15|-
CATSRGHANTGELFF
TGTGCCACCAGCCGGGGACACGCGAACACCGGGGAGCTGTTTTTT
>-|14|TRBJ2-1|TRBV5-1|-
CASSLEAGAWEQFF
TGCGCCAGCAGCTTGGAGGCAGGGGCTTGGGAGCAGTTCTTC
>TRBD1|18|TRBJ1-5|TRBV4-1|-
CASSQEGPDRGQVQPQHF
TGCGCCAGCAGCCAAGAGGGCCCCGACAGGGGGCAGGTTCAGCCCCAGCATTTT
>-|16|TRBJ2-3|TRBV4-2|-
CASSQEGSSETDTQYF
TGTGCCAGCAGCCAAGAGGGGTCTAGCGAGACAGATACGCAGTATTTT
>-|17|TRBJ2-1|TRBV21-1|-
CASSWGGLASEEDEQFF
TGTGCCAGCAGCTGGGGGGGGCTAGCTTCCGAGGAAGATGAGCAGTTCTTC
>TRBD1|15|TRBJ1-5|TRBV28|once
CASTGQGRINQPQHF
TGTGCCAGCACCGGACAGGGGAGGATTAATCAGCCCCAGCATTTT
>-|17|TRBJ1-6|TRBV5-1|once
CASSLGFRGADNSPLHF
TGCGCCAGCAGCTTGGGATTCAGGGGCGCGGATAATTCACCCCTCCACTTT
>TRBD1|15|TRBJ1-4|TRBV6-2/TRBV6-3|-
CASSWTGGTNEKLFF
TGTGCCAGCAGTTGGACAGGCGGGACTAATGAAAAACTGTTTTTT
>-|14|TRBJ1-6|TRBV27|-
CASSFQGLNSPLHF
TGTGCCAGCAGTTTTCAGGGATTGAATTCACCCCTCCACTTT
>-|14|TRBJ1-6|TRBV5-1|-
CASSPGQNNSPLHF
TGCGCCAGCAGTCCAGGGCAGAATAATTCACCCCTCCACTTT
>-|15|TRBJ2-7|TRBV14|-
CASSQERQWSYEQYF
TGTGCCAGCAGCCAAGAACGCCAGTGGTCCTACGAGCAGTACTTC
>-|14|TRBJ2-3|TRBV5-1|-
CASSLEQGLDTQYF
TGCGCCAGCAGCTTGGAACAGGGTCTAGATACGCAGTATTTT
>TRBD1|16|TRBJ1-5|TRBV2|few
CASSAWTGTLRKPQHF
TGTGCCAGCAGCGCGTGGACAGGGACCCTGAGAAAGCCCCAGCATTTT
>-|15|TRBJ2-1|TRBV28|-
CASSILGLAANEQFF
-
>-|14|TRBJ2-7|TRBV28|-
CASNEATRSYEQYF
TGTGCCAGCAACGAGGCTACAAGATCCTACGAGCAGTACTTC
>-|13|TRBJ2-7|TRBV28|-
CASSLGQNYEQYF
TGTGCCAGCAGTTTAGGACAGAACTACGAGCAGTACTTC
>-|17|TRBJ2-2|TRBV28|few
CASSFDPRARNTGELFF
TGTGCCAGCAGTTTTGATCCCAGGGCGCGGAACACCGGGGAGCTGTTTTTT
>TRBD1|13|TRBJ1-1|TRBV20-1|-
CSASQGVNTEAFF
TGCAGTGCTAGTCAGGGGGTTAACACTGAAGCTTTCTTT
>TRBD1|13|TRBJ1-2|TRBV7-2|-
CASSPDRGYGYTF
TGTGCCAGCAGCCCGGACAGGGGCTATGGCTACACCTTC
>TRBD2|17|TRBJ2-5|TRBV6-2/TRBV6-3|few
CASSYRQGLAGQETQYF
TGTGCCAGCAGTTACCGCCAAGGACTAGCGGGGCAAGAGACCCAGTACTTC
>TRBD2|15|TRBJ2-7|TRBV9|once
CASSLGTSGIYEQYF
TGTGCCAGCAGCCTGGGGACTAGCGGGATTTATGAGCAGTACTTC
>TRBD1|16|TRBJ1-4|TRBV18|-
CASSPRPGQSNEKLFF
TGTGCCAGCTCACCACGACCGGGACAGAGTAATGAAAAACTGTTTTTT
>-|13|TRBJ2-5|TRBV7-2|-
CASSFGGKETQYF
TGTGCCAGCAGCTTTGGGGGGAAAGAGACCCAGTACTTC
>-|13|TRBJ2-1|TRBV3-1/TRBV3-2|-
CASSQDPREGEFF
TGTGCCAGCAGCCAAGATCCCAGGGAGGGGGAGTTCTTC
>TRBD2|16|TRBJ2-5|TRBV18|-
CASSQTGTSGRETQYF
TGTGCCAGCTCACAGACCGGGACTAGCGGGAGAGAGACCCAGTACTTC
>-|14|TRBJ1-6|TRBV6-5|-
CASGVRVRNSPLHF
TGTGCCAGCGGCGTGAGGGTGCGGAATTCACCCCTCCACTTT
>-|14|TRBJ2-7|TRBV9|-
CASSPQIGANEQYF
TGTGCCAGCAGCCCCCAGATAGGGGCCAACGAGCAGTACTTC